The rows below give T cell receptor beta chains drawn from one sample of a study of blood T cell repertoires in COVID-19. TCRdb's copy holds only in-frame clones and misses some; the assay was immunoSEQ multiplex PCR. The sample includes 110,000 or so clones, approximately 80% seen only once; the top ten take approximately 8.1%. What was sequenced was peripheral blood. The receptors were sampled from a woman aged 35 to 49 with acute or convalescent COVID-19. Both conserved end residues are part of each CDR3. Fields, in order: CDR3 protein, CDR3 DNA, J gene, V gene, D gene, clone size, CDR3 length. D genes are given only for firm matches. Only some rows state a clone size, as once, few, many or a class for expanded clones.

CDR3 protein: CASSYQGPSYEQYF
CDR3 DNA: TGTGCCAGCAGTTACCAGGGCCCCTCCTACGAGCAGTACTTC
J gene: TRBJ2-7
V gene: TRBV6-2/TRBV6-3
D gene: NA
clone size: NA
CDR3 length: 14

CDR3 protein: CASSSRRERGLGQPQHF
CDR3 DNA: TGTGCCAGCAGTTCCCGAAGGGAAAGGGGGCTAGGTCAGCCCCAGCATTTT
J gene: TRBJ1-5
V gene: TRBV6-2/TRBV6-3
D gene: TRBD1
clone size: once
CDR3 length: 17

CDR3 protein: CASSVGLSGANVLTF
CDR3 DNA: TGTGCCAGCAGCGTAGGGCTCTCTGGGGCCAACGTCCTGACTTTC
J gene: TRBJ2-6
V gene: TRBV9
D gene: NA
clone size: NA
CDR3 length: 15

CDR3 protein: CASSTQGSSYNSPLHF
CDR3 DNA: TGCGCCAGCAGCACACAGGGGAGCTCCTATAATTCACCCCTCCACTTT
J gene: TRBJ1-6
V gene: TRBV5-1
D gene: TRBD1
clone size: few
CDR3 length: 16

CDR3 protein: CASSFEMGLAQTEQYF
CDR3 DNA: TGTGCCAGCAGCTTCGAAATGGGACTAGCCCAAACCGAGCAGTACTTC
J gene: TRBJ2-7
V gene: TRBV7-2
D gene: TRBD2
clone size: NA
CDR3 length: 16

CDR3 protein: CASGPSGIRREQYF
CDR3 DNA: TGTGCTAGTGGTCCCTCAGGGATCAGGCGGGAGCAGTACTTC
J gene: TRBJ2-7
V gene: TRBV12-5
D gene: NA
clone size: NA
CDR3 length: 14

CDR3 protein: CASSWTGDPHGYTF
CDR3 DNA: TGCGCCAGCAGCTGGACAGGCGATCCTCATGGCTACACCTTC
J gene: TRBJ1-2
V gene: TRBV5-1
D gene: TRBD1
clone size: NA
CDR3 length: 14

CDR3 protein: CASSLGDSFYEQYF
CDR3 DNA: TGTGCCAGCAGTTTAGGGGACAGTTTTTACGAGCAGTACTTC
J gene: TRBJ2-7
V gene: TRBV27
D gene: TRBD1
clone size: NA
CDR3 length: 14

CDR3 protein: CSASSGGEKLFF
CDR3 DNA: TGCAGTGCTAGTAGTGGAGGTGAAAAACTGTTTTTT
J gene: TRBJ1-4
V gene: TRBV20-1
D gene: NA
clone size: NA
CDR3 length: 12

CDR3 protein: CATRDRGHEQFF
CDR3 DNA: TGTGCCACCCGGGACAGGGGGCATGAGCAGTTCTTC
J gene: TRBJ2-1
V gene: TRBV27
D gene: TRBD1
clone size: NA
CDR3 length: 12

CDR3 protein: CASGPPGEQFF
CDR3 DNA: TGTGCCAGCGGCCCCCCAGGTGAGCAGTTCTTC
J gene: TRBJ2-1
V gene: TRBV6-1
D gene: NA
clone size: NA
CDR3 length: 11

CDR3 protein: CASSYRGQQPQHF
CDR3 DNA: TGTGCCAGCAGTTACAGGGGGCAACAGCCCCAGCATTTT
J gene: TRBJ1-5
V gene: TRBV6-5
D gene: TRBD1
clone size: NA
CDR3 length: 13

CDR3 protein: CASSTTPGEYGYTF
CDR3 DNA: TGTGCCAGCAGTACGACCCCGGGAGAGTATGGCTACACCTTC
J gene: TRBJ1-2
V gene: TRBV7-9
D gene: NA
clone size: NA
CDR3 length: 14

CDR3 protein: CAELIHRRTGHRLGNTIYF
CDR3 DNA: TGTGCCGAACTCATCCATAGGAGGACGGGACATCGTTTGGGAAACACCATATATTTT
J gene: TRBJ1-3
V gene: TRBV3-1/TRBV3-2
D gene: NA
clone size: NA
CDR3 length: 19

CDR3 protein: CASSGGGLETQYF
CDR3 DNA: TGTGCCAGCTCAGGCGGGGGGCTGGAGACCCAGTACTTC
J gene: TRBJ2-5
V gene: TRBV18
D gene: TRBD2
clone size: once
CDR3 length: 13

CDR3 protein: CASSLTGGHYGYTF
CDR3 DNA: TGTGCCAGCAGCTTAACAGGGGGCCACTATGGCTACACCTTC
J gene: TRBJ1-2
V gene: TRBV7-2
D gene: TRBD1
clone size: NA
CDR3 length: 14

CDR3 protein: CASSSGARTNEKLFF
CDR3 DNA: TGTGCCAGCAGCTCGGGAGCTAGAACTAATGAAAAACTGTTTTTT
J gene: TRBJ1-4
V gene: TRBV5-8
D gene: NA
clone size: NA
CDR3 length: 15

CDR3 protein: CSAVSYGYTF
CDR3 DNA: TGCAGTGCTGTGAGCTATGGCTACACCTTC
J gene: TRBJ1-2
V gene: TRBV20-1
D gene: NA
clone size: NA
CDR3 length: 10

CDR3 protein: CASSLPGRGGELFF
CDR3 DNA: TGTGCCAGCAGCCTACCCGGGAGAGGTGGGGAGCTGTTTTTT
J gene: TRBJ2-2
V gene: TRBV13
D gene: NA
clone size: few
CDR3 length: 14

CDR3 protein: CASSLGLAGGPTDTQYF
CDR3 DNA: TGTGCCAGCAGCTTAGGGCTAGCGGGGGGGCCCACAGATACGCAGTATTTT
J gene: TRBJ2-3
V gene: TRBV7-9
D gene: TRBD2
clone size: NA
CDR3 length: 17

CDR3 protein: CAWSRQVEQYF
CDR3 DNA: TGTGCCTGGAGTCGGCAGGTCGAGCAGTACTTC
J gene: TRBJ2-7
V gene: TRBV30
D gene: NA
clone size: NA
CDR3 length: 11

CDR3 protein: CASRQPGQGDGYTF
CDR3 DNA: TGTGCCAGCAGACAGCCGGGACAGGGGGATGGCTACACCTTC
J gene: TRBJ1-2
V gene: TRBV6-5
D gene: TRBD1
clone size: NA
CDR3 length: 14

CDR3 protein: CASSSHYEQYF
CDR3 DNA: TGTGCCAGCAGCTCCCATTACGAGCAGTACTTC
J gene: TRBJ2-7
V gene: TRBV5-5
D gene: NA
clone size: NA
CDR3 length: 11

CDR3 protein: CASSPDTNYGYTF
CDR3 DNA: TGTGCCAGCAGCCCGGACACGAACTATGGCTACACCTTC
J gene: TRBJ1-2
V gene: TRBV7-2
D gene: NA
clone size: once
CDR3 length: 13

CDR3 protein: CASTGRGDSPLHF
CDR3 DNA: TGTGCCAGCACGGGCAGGGGTGATTCACCCCTCCACTTT
J gene: TRBJ1-6
V gene: TRBV6-5
D gene: NA
clone size: NA
CDR3 length: 13

CDR3 protein: CASRVTGVNYGYTF
CDR3 DNA: TGTGCCAGCAGAGTGACAGGGGTAAACTATGGCTACACCTTC
J gene: TRBJ1-2
V gene: TRBV2
D gene: TRBD1
clone size: once
CDR3 length: 14

CDR3 protein: CASSGSGGGEAFF
CDR3 DNA: TGCGCCAGCAGCGGATCAGGGGGTGGAGAAGCTTTCTTT
J gene: TRBJ1-1
V gene: TRBV5-1
D gene: TRBD1
clone size: NA
CDR3 length: 13

CDR3 protein: CASSTKNTEAFF
CDR3 DNA: TGTGCCAGTAGTACTAAGAACACTGAAGCTTTCTTT
J gene: TRBJ1-1
V gene: TRBV19
D gene: NA
clone size: once
CDR3 length: 12

CDR3 protein: CASSRDRSGYEQYF
CDR3 DNA: TGTGCCAGCAGTCGGGACAGGTCTGGCTACGAGCAGTACTTC
J gene: TRBJ2-7
V gene: TRBV6-5
D gene: TRBD1
clone size: few
CDR3 length: 14

CDR3 protein: CASKLGGGAETQYF
CDR3 DNA: TGTGCCAGCAAGCTGGGCGGGGGGGCCGAGACCCAGTACTTC
J gene: TRBJ2-5
V gene: TRBV2
D gene: TRBD2
clone size: NA
CDR3 length: 14

CDR3 protein: CASSSLGAGYGYTF
CDR3 DNA: TGTGCCAGCAGCTCTTTAGGGGCAGGGTATGGCTACACCTTC
J gene: TRBJ1-2
V gene: TRBV7-2
D gene: NA
clone size: few
CDR3 length: 14

CDR3 protein: CASSEVWDRGQETQYF
CDR3 DNA: TGTGCCAGCAGTGAAGTCTGGGACAGGGGGCAAGAGACCCAGTACTTC
J gene: TRBJ2-5
V gene: TRBV6-1
D gene: TRBD1
clone size: NA
CDR3 length: 16

CDR3 protein: CASSALAGQGTYEQYF
CDR3 DNA: TGCGCCAGCAGCGCCCTGGCGGGACAGGGCACCTACGAGCAGTACTTC
J gene: TRBJ2-7
V gene: TRBV5-1
D gene: TRBD1
clone size: NA
CDR3 length: 16

CDR3 protein: CASSILAGGNTIYF
CDR3 DNA: TGTGCCAGTAGTATTTTGGCAGGAGGAAACACCATATATTTT
J gene: TRBJ1-3
V gene: TRBV19
D gene: NA
clone size: NA
CDR3 length: 14

CDR3 protein: CASSERRLAVVWGELFF
CDR3 DNA: TGTGCCAGCAGTGAAAGGAGACTAGCAGTCGTTTGGGGGGAGCTGTTTTTT
J gene: TRBJ2-2
V gene: TRBV6-1
D gene: TRBD2
clone size: NA
CDR3 length: 17

CDR3 protein: CASSPNGGNQPQHF
CDR3 DNA: TGTGCCAGCAGCCCAAACGGAGGCAATCAGCCCCAGCATTTT
J gene: TRBJ1-5
V gene: TRBV6-5
D gene: NA
clone size: NA
CDR3 length: 14

CDR3 protein: CASSSGTQNSPLHF
CDR3 DNA: TGTGCCAGCAGCTCCGGGACACAAAATTCACCCCTCCACTTT
J gene: TRBJ1-6
V gene: TRBV7-3
D gene: NA
clone size: NA
CDR3 length: 14

CDR3 protein: CASTPTGRGNTEAFF
CDR3 DNA: TGTGCCAGTACCCCGACAGGGAGAGGGAACACTGAAGCTTTCTTT
J gene: TRBJ1-1
V gene: TRBV19
D gene: TRBD1
clone size: NA
CDR3 length: 15

CDR3 protein: CSVTGTGAYEQYF
CDR3 DNA: TGCAGCGTGACCGGGACAGGAGCCTACGAGCAGTACTTC
J gene: TRBJ2-7
V gene: TRBV29-1
D gene: TRBD1
clone size: NA
CDR3 length: 13

CDR3 protein: CASSLARRAGNYGYTF
CDR3 DNA: TGTGCCAGCAGCTTGGCTAGGAGGGCTGGGAACTATGGCTACACCTTC
J gene: TRBJ1-2
V gene: TRBV5-6
D gene: NA
clone size: NA
CDR3 length: 16

CDR3 protein: CASSVHGGNQPQHF
CDR3 DNA: TGTGCCAGCAGTGTTCACGGAGGCAATCAGCCCCAGCATTTT
J gene: TRBJ1-5
V gene: TRBV2
D gene: NA
clone size: NA
CDR3 length: 14

CDR3 protein: CASRGRDRGYTEAFF
CDR3 DNA: TGTGCCAGCAGGGGAAGGGACAGGGGGTACACTGAAGCTTTCTTT
J gene: TRBJ1-1
V gene: TRBV6-5
D gene: TRBD1
clone size: NA
CDR3 length: 15

CDR3 protein: CASSLQGDQPQHF
CDR3 DNA: TGTGCCAGCAGTTTACAGGGGGATCAGCCCCAGCATTTT
J gene: TRBJ1-5
V gene: TRBV27
D gene: TRBD1
clone size: many
CDR3 length: 13

CDR3 protein: CASGGGNSGGLRDTQYF
CDR3 DNA: TGTGCCTCGGGAGGGGGCAATAGCGGGGGTTTACGAGATACGCAGTATTTT
J gene: TRBJ2-3
V gene: TRBV28
D gene: TRBD2
clone size: NA
CDR3 length: 17

CDR3 protein: CASIPPKGGRDSQPQHF
CDR3 DNA: TGCGCCAGCATCCCACCTAAAGGGGGGAGGGACTCTCAGCCCCAGCATTTT
J gene: TRBJ1-5
V gene: TRBV5-1
D gene: NA
clone size: NA
CDR3 length: 17

CDR3 protein: CASSQGARNNEQFF
CDR3 DNA: TGTGCCAGCAGCCAGGGGGCAAGAAACAATGAGCAGTTCTTC
J gene: TRBJ2-1
V gene: TRBV3-1/TRBV3-2
D gene: NA
clone size: NA
CDR3 length: 14

CDR3 protein: CASSLVGAGMNTEAFF
CDR3 DNA: TGTGCCAGCAGTTTGGTTGGGGCCGGTATGAACACTGAAGCTTTCTTT
J gene: TRBJ1-1
V gene: TRBV6-2/TRBV6-3
D gene: NA
clone size: NA
CDR3 length: 16

CDR3 protein: CASSMTPGTNYGYTF
CDR3 DNA: TGTGCCAGTAGTATGACGCCGGGAACCAACTATGGCTACACCTTC
J gene: TRBJ1-2
V gene: TRBV19
D gene: NA
clone size: NA
CDR3 length: 15

CDR3 protein: CASSPQGPEQYF
CDR3 DNA: TGCGCCAGCAGCCCACAGGGGCCCGAGCAGTACTTC
J gene: TRBJ2-7
V gene: TRBV5-1
D gene: TRBD1
clone size: once
CDR3 length: 12

CDR3 protein: CASRPRQSNEQFF
CDR3 DNA: TGTGCCAGCAGACCTAGACAGTCCAATGAGCAGTTCTTC
J gene: TRBJ2-1
V gene: TRBV28
D gene: NA
clone size: once
CDR3 length: 13

CDR3 protein: CASSYGPSDSPLHF
CDR3 DNA: TGTGCCAGCAGTTACGGCCCCTCCGATTCACCCCTCCACTTT
J gene: TRBJ1-6
V gene: TRBV6-5
D gene: NA
clone size: NA
CDR3 length: 14

CDR3 protein: CASSPESRNSPWNEQYF
CDR3 DNA: TGTGCCAGCTCACCGGAAAGTAGAAACAGTCCTTGGAACGAGCAGTACTTC
J gene: TRBJ2-7
V gene: TRBV18
D gene: NA
clone size: NA
CDR3 length: 17

CDR3 protein: CASSGDRFRTEAFF
CDR3 DNA: TGTGCCAGCAGTGGGGACAGGTTTAGGACTGAAGCTTTCTTT
J gene: TRBJ1-1
V gene: TRBV25-1
D gene: TRBD1
clone size: NA
CDR3 length: 14

CDR3 protein: CASSGTTAGQSRAKNIQYF
CDR3 DNA: TGTGCCAGCTCCGGAACGACTGCCGGACAGTCTAGGGCCAAAAACATTCAGTACTTC
J gene: TRBJ2-4
V gene: TRBV18
D gene: NA
clone size: NA
CDR3 length: 19